Below are 4 T cell receptor beta chains sequenced from a single sample in a study of blood T cell repertoires in COVID-19 (TCRdb year 2020). The library came from the immunoSEQ multiplex PCR assay. The source is immuneACCESS, and TCRdb retained only in-frame sequences with V and J called. Part of the clones is not carried over; for the studies checked, unresolved V genes explain less than half of this, and the remainder is unexplained. The sample table lists approximately 200,000 clones, roughly 87% of them with a count of one. The top ten constitute around 2% of the sample. The sequencing sample was made of PBMCs or T cells enriched from blood (not recorded which). These TCRs come from a woman in her thirties who had recovered from COVID-19.

This CDR3 reads CASSRRGTTYGYTF. The CDR3 DNA sequence: TGTGCCAGCAGCCGAAGGGGGACGACCTATGGCTACACCTTC. The chain links TRBV11-3 to TRBJ1-2; possible D gene TRBD1, 6 bases. V was clipped by 5 bases and J by 4 bases, with 14 bases between them. CDR3 length: 14 residues. Germline-derived CDR1 and CDR2 are SGHNT and YENEEA.

This clone was detected only once. This rearrangement joins TRBV7-3 to TRBJ1-1; 7 positions match TRBD1. Losses at the gene ends were 5 bases for V and 1 base for J; bases not matched to a gene: 4. CDR3 length: 14 residues. Germline loops: CDR1 SGHTA, CDR2 FQGTGA. The CDR3 coding sequence is TGTGCCAGCAGCCAGGACAGGTCGAACACTGAAGCTTTCTTT. This encodes CASSQDRSNTEAFF.

V is TRBV19 and J is TRBJ2-5; D possibly corresponds to TRBD2 (6 bases). The CDR3 has 16 residues. V was cut by 2 bases and J by 0 bases, with 13 bases left in between. Germline-derived CDR1 and CDR2 are LNHDA and SQIVND (reference sequence). CDR3 in amino acids: CASSIRLGSYQETQYF. DNA of the CDR3: TGTGCCAGTAGTATACGACTAGGATCGTACCAAGAGACCCAGTACTTC.

The chain couples TRBV4-2 to TRBJ1-4; D is unclear. The germline V gene has CDR1 LGHNA and CDR2 YNFKEQ. This CDR3 has 15 amino acids. Trimming pared 0 bases from V and 5 bases from J, leaving 10 bases between. CDR3 in amino acids: CASSQDYAANEKLFF. The CDR3 DNA reads as TGTGCCAGCAGCCAAGATTATGCGGCGAATGAAAAACTGTTTTTT.